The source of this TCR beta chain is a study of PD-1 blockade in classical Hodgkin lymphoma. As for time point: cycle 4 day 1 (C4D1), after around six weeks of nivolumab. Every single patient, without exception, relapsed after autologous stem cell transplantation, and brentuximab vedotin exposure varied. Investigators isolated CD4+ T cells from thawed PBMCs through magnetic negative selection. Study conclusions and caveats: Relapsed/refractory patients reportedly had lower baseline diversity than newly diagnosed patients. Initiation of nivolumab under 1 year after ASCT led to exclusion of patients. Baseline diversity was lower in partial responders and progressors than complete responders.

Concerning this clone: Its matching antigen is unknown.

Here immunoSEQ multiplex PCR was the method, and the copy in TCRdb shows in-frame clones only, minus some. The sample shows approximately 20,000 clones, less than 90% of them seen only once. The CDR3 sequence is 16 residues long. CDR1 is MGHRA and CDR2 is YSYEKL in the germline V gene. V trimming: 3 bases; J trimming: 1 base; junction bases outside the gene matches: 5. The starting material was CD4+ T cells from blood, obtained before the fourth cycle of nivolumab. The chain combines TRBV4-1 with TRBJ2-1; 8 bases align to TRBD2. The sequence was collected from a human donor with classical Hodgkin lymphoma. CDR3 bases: TGCGCCAGCAGCCAGGCCATAGCGGGATCCTACAATGAGCAGTTCTTC. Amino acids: CASSQAIAGSYNEQFF.